This T cell receptor beta chain is from a study of blood T cell repertoires in COVID-19. Study as a whole: Acute and convalescent COVID-19 specimens originated in the United States, Italy and Spain.

Authors' methods: Amplification of reference gene primers provided the estimated nucleated cell counts. Libraries were prepared by immunoSEQ multiplex PCR; TCRdb keeps only in-frame clonotypes and omits some of them. V, J and clone size derive from that table, while D and trimming were established from the DNA sequence. This sample has approximately 190,000 clones, with roughly 80% found just once. This CDR3 contains 15 residues. Germline V gives CDR1 KGHSH, CDR2 LQKENI. Trimming took off 4 bases at V and 5 bases at J, with 14 bases between the two ends. Sequencing was carried out using peripheral blood. The sequence was collected from a man between 60 and 75 years old with acute or convalescent COVID-19. The V call is TRBV18, the J call TRBJ2-2; a weak D match, TRBD2 (6 bases). CDR3 sequence (DNA): TGTGCCAGCTCACTGCATGAGGCGGGAACCGGGGAGCTGTTTTTT. This sequence encodes CASSLHEAGTGELFF. Looking up the rest from reference TRBV18 and TRBJ2-2 gives the full variable domain: NAGVMQNPRHLVRRRGQEARLRCSPMKGHSHVYWYRQLPEEGLKFMVYLQKENIIDESGMPKERFSAEFPKEGPSILRIQQVVRGDSAAYFCASSLHEAGTGELFFGEGSRLTVL.